One sample yielded the 17 T cell receptor beta chains listed below, sequenced in a study of blood T cell repertoires in COVID-19. Using immunoSEQ multiplex PCR, the repertoire was profiled, and TCRdb retains in-frame clones only, with some absent. The sample lists about 49,000 clones, under 85% occurring once. The sequenced material came from peripheral blood. The source of these receptors is a human donor in a cohort sampled during active COVID-19.

V gene TRBV23-1 combines with J gene TRBJ2-7; TRBD1 might be the D (6 bases). TRBV23-1 is flagged as an ORF with uncertain function. V lost 2 bases to trimming and J lost 2 bases, with 28 bases between them. The CDR3 has 20 amino acids. The CDR3 DNA reads TGCGCCAGCAGTCAACCGTGTTTCAGGGGCATAGGTAACCGTCCCTACGAGCAGTACTTC. Its translation: CASSQPCFRGIGNRPYEQYF.

This chain links TRBV6-2 or TRBV6-3 with TRBJ2-7; 10 bases match TRBD2. The CDR3 is 14 residues long. Germline CDR1 is MNHEY and CDR2 is SVGEGT. V shed 6 bases, J shed 5 bases, and the junction held 7 bases outside the gene matches. The DNA of the CDR3 is TGTGCCAGCAGCGCGGGACTAGCGACCCACGAGCAGTACTTC. Translation: CASSAGLATHEQYF.

The chain recombines TRBV28 with TRBJ1-2; 9 nucleotides agree with TRBD1. V was clipped by 5 bases and J by 3 bases; unmatched bases: 7. Germline V CDR1 and CDR2: MDHEN, SYDVKM. This CDR3 contains 15 residues. Here the CDR3 reads CASSPPRTGDYGYTF. The CDR3 coding sequence is TGTGCCAGCAGTCCGCCCCGGACAGGGGACTATGGCTACACCTTC.

This clone was counted a single time. The CDR3, as DNA: TGTGCCAGCTCACCCGCCGGACAGAGTGCTACAAACACCATATATTTT. This codes for CASSPAGQSATNTIYF. The rearrangement joins TRBV18 to TRBJ1-3; D might be TRBD1 (6 bases). Looked up from germline, CDR1 is KGHSH and CDR2 is LQKENI. This CDR3 has 16 residues. Trimming left V 3 bases short and J 6 bases short, with 18 bases between.

The chain employs TRBV27 and TRBJ1-1, with 7 positions matching TRBD1. This CDR3 comprises 13 residues. Trimming took 6 bases from V and 3 from J; bases not matched to a gene: 4. Per germline, CDR1 MNHEY and CDR2 SMNVEV (reference sequence). This CDR3 reads CASRRDRDTEAFF. The CDR3 region has the DNA TGTGCCAGCAGGCGAGACAGGGACACTGAAGCTTTCTTT.

This sequence joins TRBV2 and TRBJ1-1; D might be TRBD1 (6 bases). The V gene's germline CDR1 is SNHLY and CDR2 FYNNEI. Trimming left V 4 bases short and J 2 bases short, with 11 bases between. The length of the CDR3 is 14 residues. The CDR3, as DNA: TGTGCCAGCAGTGGACAGGTGAAAAACACTGAAGCTTTCTTT. Translation gives CASSGQVKNTEAFF.

This clone was counted between two and nine times. The chain links TRBV6-6 to TRBJ2-2; 12 nucleotides line up with TRBD2. CDR3 length equals 21 residues. V gave up 5 bases and J gave up 7 bases; unmatched junction bases: 23. Germline V lookup: CDR1 MNHNY, CDR2 SVGAGI (reference sequence). The CDR3 is CASSLRQGAPLAGGLGGELFF. Written as DNA, the CDR3 is TGTGCCAGCAGTCTACGACAGGGGGCCCCGCTAGCGGGGGGGCTCGGCGGGGAGCTGTTTTTT.

In the case of this clone: In the same sample, other DNA sequences code for this CDR3. This chain uses TRBV19 with TRBJ1-1; 8 bases fit TRBD1. Germline lookup yields CDR1 LNHDA and CDR2 SQIVND (reference sequence). CDR3 length: 14 amino acids. The junction had 7 bases not matched to a gene; V was cut back by 5 bases and J by 5 bases. CDR3 sequence (DNA): TGTGCCAGTAGTCCCCAGGGGGCCAGGACTGAAGCTTTCTTT. Its protein product is CASSPQGARTEAFF. The variable domain in full, completed from reference TRBV19 and TRBJ1-1, reads DGGITQSPKYLFRKEGQNVTLSCEQNLNHDAMYWYRQDPGQGLRLIYYSQIVNDFQKGDIAEGYSVSREKKESFPLTVTSAQKNPTAFYLCASSPQGARTEAFFGQGTRLTVV.

The chain combines TRBV19 with TRBJ2-1; D ambiguous. The germline V gene encodes CDR1 LNHDA and CDR2 SQIVND (reference sequence). V gave up 5 bases and J gave up 0 bases, with 14 bases separating them. CDR3 size: 16 residues. CDR3 residues: CASSRYSRSSYNEQFF. In DNA, the CDR3 is TGTGCCAGTAGTCGCTACTCCCGATCCTCCTACAATGAGCAGTTCTTC.

V usage is TRBV5-6 and J usage is TRBJ2-7; 7 positions match TRBD2. V lost 0 bases, J lost 2 bases, and 5 bases stayed unmatched. Per the germline V gene, CDR1 is SGHDT and CDR2 is YYEEEE. The CDR3 is 15 amino acids. The CDR3 reads CASSLALAGAYEQYF. Here the CDR3 DNA reads TGTGCCAGCAGCTTGGCGTTAGCGGGCGCCTACGAGCAGTACTTC. The variable domain in full, completed from reference TRBV5-6 and TRBJ2-7, reads DAGVTQSPTHLIKTRGQQVTLRCSPKSGHDTVSWYQQALGQGPQFIFQYYEEEERQRGNFPDRFSGHQFPNYSSELNVNALLLGDSALYLCASSLALAGAYEQYFGPGTRLTVT.

CDR3 DNA: TGTGCCAGCAGTCCCCCAACAGGGACAGGGGATTTGAATGGCTACACCTTC. It specifies CASSPPTGTGDLNGYTF. The chain uses TRBV7-9 and TRBJ1-2, with 10 nucleotides matching TRBD1. With V trimmed by 6 bases and J by 6 bases, 16 bases remained unmatched. The germline V gene has CDR1 SEHNR and CDR2 FQNEAQ (reference sequence). The CDR3 runs 17 residues.

The chain links TRBV11-2 to TRBJ2-7; tentatively, D is TRBD2 (5 bases). V was clipped by 4 bases and J by 3 bases, with 16 bases between them. There are 15 residues in the CDR3. CDR1 and CDR2 (germline): SGHAT, FQNNGV. The chain's CDR3 is CASSSPGEGIYEQYF. DNA for the CDR3: TGTGCCAGCAGCTCTCCCGGCGAGGGAATCTACGAGCAGTACTTC.

V is TRBV28 and J is TRBJ2-2; 12 bases map to TRBD1. The CDR3 spans 15 residues. V dropped 3 bases and J dropped 7; count of bases not matched to a gene: 3. The germline gives CDR1 MDHEN, CDR2 SYDVKM. CDR3 loop: CASSLGQGAGGELFF. CDR3 sequence (DNA): TGTGCCAGCAGTTTGGGACAGGGGGCTGGCGGGGAGCTGTTTTTT.

The chain recombines TRBV19 with TRBJ1-1, with D possibly being TRBD1 (6 bases). Germline V gene sequence: CDR1 LNHDA, CDR2 SQIVND (reference sequence). This CDR3 is built from 15 residues. V dropped 6 bases and J dropped 1 base, with 15 bases sitting between them. The CDR3 protein is CASSTPGHPNTEAFF. The CDR3 DNA is TGTGCCAGTAGCACTCCGGGACACCCGAACACTGAAGCTTTCTTT.

The rearrangement joins TRBV19 to TRBJ1-2, with unresolved D. V dropped 4 bases and J dropped 0 bases, with 15 bases sitting between them. Germline loops: CDR1 LNHDA, CDR2 SQIVND (reference sequence). This CDR3 spans 16 amino acids. CDR3 DNA sequence: TGTGCCAGTAGTACCCCGGGGTGGAATCCTAACTATGGCTACACCTTC. Its translation: CASSTPGWNPNYGYTF.

The CDR3 sequence: CASSGQGATEAFF. CDR3 coding DNA: TGTGCCAGCAGCGGCCAGGGGGCCACTGAAGCTTTCTTT. The chain has TRBV27 and TRBJ1-1; TRBD1 matches 8 bases. The V segment lost 6 bases and the J segment 4 bases; nucleotides outside the gene matches: 4. The CDR3 length is 13 residues. Germline CDR1 and CDR2: MNHEY and SMNVEV (reference sequence).

A remark on this clone: At one end the junction does not follow the germline gene, possibly because of a read error. This sequence joins TRBV5-6 and TRBJ1-2, with 8 bases identical to TRBD1. Germline lookup yields CDR1 SGHDT and CDR2 YYEEEE. The CDR3 loop spans 13 amino acids. The CDR3 protein is CVSSRGQAYGYTF. Written as DNA, the CDR3 is TGTGTCAGCAGCCGGGGACAGGCCTATGGCTACACCTTC.